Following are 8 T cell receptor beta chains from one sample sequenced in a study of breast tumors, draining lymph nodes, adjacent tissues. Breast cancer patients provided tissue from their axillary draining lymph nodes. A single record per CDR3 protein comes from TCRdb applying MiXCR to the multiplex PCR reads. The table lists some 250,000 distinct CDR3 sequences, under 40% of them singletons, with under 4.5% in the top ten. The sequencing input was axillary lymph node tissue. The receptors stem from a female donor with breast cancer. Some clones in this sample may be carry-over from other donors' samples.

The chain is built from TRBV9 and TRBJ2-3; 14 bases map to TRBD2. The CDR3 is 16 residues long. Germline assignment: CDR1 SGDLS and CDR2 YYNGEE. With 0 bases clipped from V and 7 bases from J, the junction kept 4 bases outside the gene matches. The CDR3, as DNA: TGTGCCAGCAGCGTAGAGGGACTAGCGGGGGAGTATACGCAGTATTTT. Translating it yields CASSVEGLAGEYTQYF.

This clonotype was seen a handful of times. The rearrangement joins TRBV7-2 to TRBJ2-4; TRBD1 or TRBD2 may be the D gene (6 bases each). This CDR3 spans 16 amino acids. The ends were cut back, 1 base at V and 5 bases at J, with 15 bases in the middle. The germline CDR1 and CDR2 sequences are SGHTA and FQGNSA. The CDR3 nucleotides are TGTGCCAGCAGCTTAGAGGGGGGAAGAATCGAAAACATTCAGTACTTC. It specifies CASSLEGGRIENIQYF.

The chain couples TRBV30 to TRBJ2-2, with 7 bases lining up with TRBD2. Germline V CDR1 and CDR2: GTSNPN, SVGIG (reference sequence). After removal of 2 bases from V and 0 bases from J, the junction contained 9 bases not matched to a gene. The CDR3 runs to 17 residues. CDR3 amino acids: CAWSSETGLPNTGELFF. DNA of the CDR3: TGTGCCTGGAGTAGCGAAACGGGACTACCGAACACCGGGGAGCTGTTTTTT.

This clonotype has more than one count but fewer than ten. The CDR3 DNA sequence: TGTGCCAGTAGCAAAACAGGGGGGGACCACAATGAGCAGTTCTTC. This encodes CASSKTGGDHNEQFF. This chain joins TRBV19 and TRBJ2-1; the D gene is possibly TRBD1 (8 bases). Trimming removed 6 bases from V and 5 bases from J, with 17 bases in between. The CDR3 totals 15 residues. Germline-derived CDR1 and CDR2 are LNHDA and SQIVND (reference sequence). The variable domain in full, completed from reference TRBV19 and TRBJ2-1, reads DGGITQSPKYLFRKEGQNVTLSCEQNLNHDAMYWYRQDPGQGLRLIYYSQIVNDFQKGDIAEGYSVSREKKESFPLTVTSAQKNPTAFYLCASSKTGGDHNEQFFGPGTRLTVL.

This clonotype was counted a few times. The DNA of the CDR3 is TGTGCCAGCAGTTACCGGGACACCTACGAGCAGTACTTC. Translated, it gives CASSYRDTYEQYF. This rearrangement joins TRBV6-5 to TRBJ2-7; D may be TRBD1 (6 bases). The CDR3 has 13 residues. Germline V gene data show CDR1 as MNHEY and CDR2 as SVGAGI. Trimming took off 2 bases at V and 2 bases at J, with 7 bases between the two ends.

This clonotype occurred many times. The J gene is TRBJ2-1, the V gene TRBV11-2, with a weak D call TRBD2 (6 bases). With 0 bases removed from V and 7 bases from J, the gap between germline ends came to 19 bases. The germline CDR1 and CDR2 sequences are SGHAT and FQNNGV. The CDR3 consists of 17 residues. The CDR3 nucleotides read TGTGCCAGCAGCTTAGAAGGGGACGGGAGCGAGTTGAATGAGCAGTTCTTC. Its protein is CASSLEGDGSELNEQFF.

The CDR3 DNA reads TGTGCCAGCAGTTTCCACCTCGTGGGGCTGGGGCAGCCCCAGCATTTT. As protein: CASSFHLVGLGQPQHF. This rearrangement joins TRBV12-3 or TRBV12-4 to TRBJ1-5, with TRBD1 as a possible D gene (5 bases). This CDR3 region has 16 residues. V dropped 3 bases and J dropped 7 bases, with 19 bases sitting between them.

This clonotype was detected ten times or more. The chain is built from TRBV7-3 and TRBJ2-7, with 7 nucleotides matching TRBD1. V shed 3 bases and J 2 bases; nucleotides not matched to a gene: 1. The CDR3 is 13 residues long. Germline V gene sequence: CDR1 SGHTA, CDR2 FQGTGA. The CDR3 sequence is CASSFTGAYEQYF. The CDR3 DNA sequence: TGTGCCAGCAGCTTCACAGGGGCCTACGAGCAGTACTTC.